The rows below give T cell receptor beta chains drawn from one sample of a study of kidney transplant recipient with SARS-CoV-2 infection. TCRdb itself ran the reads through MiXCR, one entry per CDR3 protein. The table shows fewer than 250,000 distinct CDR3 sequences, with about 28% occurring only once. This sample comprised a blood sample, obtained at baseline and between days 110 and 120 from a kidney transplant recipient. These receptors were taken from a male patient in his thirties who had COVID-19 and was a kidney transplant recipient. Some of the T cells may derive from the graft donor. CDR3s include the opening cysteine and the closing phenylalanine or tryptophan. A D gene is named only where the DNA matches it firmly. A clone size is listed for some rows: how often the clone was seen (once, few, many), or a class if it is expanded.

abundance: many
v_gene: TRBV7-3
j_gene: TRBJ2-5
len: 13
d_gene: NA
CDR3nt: TGTGCCAGCAGCTCAGGGGGGCTTGAGACCCAGTACTTC
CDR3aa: CASSSGGLETQYF

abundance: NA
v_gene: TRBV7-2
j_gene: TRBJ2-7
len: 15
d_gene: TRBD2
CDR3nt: TGTGCCAGCAGCTTTCCGGGACTAGCGGGGTACGAGCAGTACTTC
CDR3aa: CASSFPGLAGYEQYF

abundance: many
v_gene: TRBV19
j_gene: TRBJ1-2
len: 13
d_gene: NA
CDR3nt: TGTGCCAGTCTCGCAGGGTCTAACTATGGCTACACCTTC
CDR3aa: CASLAGSNYGYTF

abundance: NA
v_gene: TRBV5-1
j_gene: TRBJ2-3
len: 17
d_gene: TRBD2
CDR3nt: TGCGCCAGCAGCTTGGACCCTAGCGGAACTAGCACAGATACGCAGTATTTT
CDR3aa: CASSLDPSGTSTDTQYF

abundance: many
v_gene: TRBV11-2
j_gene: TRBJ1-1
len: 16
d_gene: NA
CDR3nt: TGTGCCAGCAGCTCCCGACCCAGAAGCGAGGGAACTGAAGCTTTCTTT
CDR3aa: CASSSRPRSEGTEAFF

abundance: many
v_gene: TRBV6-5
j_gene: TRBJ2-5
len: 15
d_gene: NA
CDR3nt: TGTGCCAGCAGTTACGGGAGAACCATCCAAGAGACCCAGTACTTC
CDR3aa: CASSYGRTIQETQYF

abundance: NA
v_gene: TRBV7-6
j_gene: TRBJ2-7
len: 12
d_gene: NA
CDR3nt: TGTGCCAGCAGCACACTCAGTGGGAACCCTACCTTC
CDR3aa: CASSTLSGNPTF

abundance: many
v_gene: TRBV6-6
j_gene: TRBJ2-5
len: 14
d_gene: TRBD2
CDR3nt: TGTGCCAGCAGCCTCGGACTAGCTGGACAGACCCAGTACTTC
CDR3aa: CASSLGLAGQTQYF

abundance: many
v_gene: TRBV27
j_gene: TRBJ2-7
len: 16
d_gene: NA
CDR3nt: TGTGCCAGCAGGCGCAATTCGGAGGGGGGATCCTACGAGCAGTACTTC
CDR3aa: CASRRNSEGGSYEQYF

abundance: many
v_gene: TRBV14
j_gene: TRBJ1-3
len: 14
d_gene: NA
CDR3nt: TGTGCCAGCGCCATGGACAGCTCTGGAAACACCATATATTTT
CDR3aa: CASAMDSSGNTIYF

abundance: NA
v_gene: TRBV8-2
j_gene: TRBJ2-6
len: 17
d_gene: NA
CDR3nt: TGTGGCAGGACCGTGAGTATAACACAAAGTCGGGCCAACGTCCTGACTTTC
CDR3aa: CGRTVSITQSRANVLTF

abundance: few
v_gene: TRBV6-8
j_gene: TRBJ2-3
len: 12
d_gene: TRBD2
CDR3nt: TGTGCCAGCGGGGGGGGAGCAGATACGCAGTATTTT
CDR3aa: CASGGGADTQYF

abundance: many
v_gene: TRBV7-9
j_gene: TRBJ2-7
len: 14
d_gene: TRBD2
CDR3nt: TGTGCCAGCAGCTTAACGGGGGGGGACTACGAGCAGTACTTC
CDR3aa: CASSLTGGDYEQYF

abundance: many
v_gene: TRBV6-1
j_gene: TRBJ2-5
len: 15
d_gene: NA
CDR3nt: TGTGCCAGCAGTGACGTACTAGTTGAGCGAGAGACCCAGTACTTC
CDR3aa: CASSDVLVERETQYF

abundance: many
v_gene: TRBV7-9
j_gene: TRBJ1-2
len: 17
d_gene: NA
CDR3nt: TGTGCCAGCAGCAATGGACGATACCATGGAAAGACCTATGGCTACACCTTC
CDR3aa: CASSNGRYHGKTYGYTF

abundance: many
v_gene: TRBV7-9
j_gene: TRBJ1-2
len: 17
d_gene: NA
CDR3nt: TGTGCCAGCAGCATGGACCGATACCATGGAAAGACCTATGGCTACACCTTC
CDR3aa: CASSMDRYHGKTYGYTF

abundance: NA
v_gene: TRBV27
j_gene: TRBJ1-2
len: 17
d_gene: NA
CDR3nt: TGTGCCAGCAGTGCGCGCGCTCCTGGCTGGAAGACCTGTGGCTACACCTTC
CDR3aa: CASSARAPGWKTCGYTF

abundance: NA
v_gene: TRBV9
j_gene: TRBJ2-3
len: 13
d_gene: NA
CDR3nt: TGTGCCAGCAGCACCCTCCTAGGGGATGCGCAGTATTTT
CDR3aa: CASSTLLGDAQYF

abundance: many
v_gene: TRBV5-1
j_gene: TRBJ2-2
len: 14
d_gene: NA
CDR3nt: TGCGCCAGCAAGGTACAGGGTTACACCGGGGAGCTGTTTTTT
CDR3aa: CASKVQGYTGELFF

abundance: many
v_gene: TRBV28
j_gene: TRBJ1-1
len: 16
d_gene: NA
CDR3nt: TGTGCCAGCAGTCGACGGGACTTTGGGGAGAGGACTGAAGCTTTCTTT
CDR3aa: CASSRRDFGERTEAFF

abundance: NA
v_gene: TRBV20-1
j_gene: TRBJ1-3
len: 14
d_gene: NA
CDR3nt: TGCAGTGCTAGAGATCCCGGGTCTGGAAACACCGTATATTTT
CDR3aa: CSARDPGSGNTVYF

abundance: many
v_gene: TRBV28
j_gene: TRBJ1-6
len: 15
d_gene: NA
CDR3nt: TGTGCCAGCAGTCAAGGCGGGGGGTATAATTCACCCCTCCACTTT
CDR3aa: CASSQGGGYNSPLHF

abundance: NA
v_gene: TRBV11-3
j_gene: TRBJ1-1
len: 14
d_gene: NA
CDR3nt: TGTGCCAGCAGCTTGGGAGAGCTGAACACTGAAGCTTTCTTT
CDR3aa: CASSLGELNTEAFF

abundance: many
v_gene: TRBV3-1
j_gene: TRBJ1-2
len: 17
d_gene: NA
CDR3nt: TGTGCCAGCAGCATCCATCCCACCCTTCGAAAGACCTATGGCTACACCTTC
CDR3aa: CASSIHPTLRKTYGYTF

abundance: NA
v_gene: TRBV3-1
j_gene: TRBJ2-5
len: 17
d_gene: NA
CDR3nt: TGTGCCAGCAGCCGGCAATATCCCATTTCTTTCTCTGAGACCCAGTACTTC
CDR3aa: CASSRQYPISFSETQYF

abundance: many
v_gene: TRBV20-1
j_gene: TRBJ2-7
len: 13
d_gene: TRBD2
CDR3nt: TGCAGTGCTAGGGGACTAGCAACCTACGAGCAGTACTTC
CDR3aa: CSARGLATYEQYF

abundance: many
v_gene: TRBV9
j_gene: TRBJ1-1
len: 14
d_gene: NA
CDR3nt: TGTGCCAGCAGCGTAGAGGACAGCTACACTGAAGCTTTCTTT
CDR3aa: CASSVEDSYTEAFF

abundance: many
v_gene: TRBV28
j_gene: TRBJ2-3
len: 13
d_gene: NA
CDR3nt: TGTGCCAGCAGTCAACTAAGCACAGATACGCAGTATTTT
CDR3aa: CASSQLSTDTQYF

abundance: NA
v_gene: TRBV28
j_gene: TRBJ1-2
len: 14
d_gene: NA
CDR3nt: TGTGCCAGCAGTTTACCGGATGCGGGCTGTGGCTGCACCTTC
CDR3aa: CASSLPDAGCGCTF

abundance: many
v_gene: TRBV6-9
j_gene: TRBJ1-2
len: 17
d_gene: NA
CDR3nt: TGTGCCAGCAGTACTGTATGGCCTTACGGAAAGACCTATGGCTACACCTTC
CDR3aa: CASSTVWPYGKTYGYTF

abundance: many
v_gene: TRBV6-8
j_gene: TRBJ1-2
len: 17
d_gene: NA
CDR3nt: TGCGCCAGCAGTGTCTCTGCAAGATCGCGAAAGACCTATGGCTACACCTTC
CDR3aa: CASSVSARSRKTYGYTF

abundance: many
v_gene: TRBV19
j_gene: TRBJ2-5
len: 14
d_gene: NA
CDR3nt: TGTGCCAGTAGTCCCCGAAACGCGCAAGAGACCCAGTACTTC
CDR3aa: CASSPRNAQETQYF

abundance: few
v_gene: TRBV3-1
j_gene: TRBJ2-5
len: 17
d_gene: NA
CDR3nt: TGTGCCAGCAGCGAACCCAGTCCCATTTCTTTCTCTGAGACCCAGTGCTTC
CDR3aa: CASSEPSPISFSETQCF

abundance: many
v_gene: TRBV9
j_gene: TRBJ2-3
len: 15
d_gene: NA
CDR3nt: TGTGCCAGCAGCGTAGATGGGGGACGCACAGATACGCAGTATTTT
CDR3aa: CASSVDGGRTDTQYF

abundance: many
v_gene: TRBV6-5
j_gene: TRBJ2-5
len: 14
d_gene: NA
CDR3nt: TGTGCCAGCAGTGAAATTGTCTTAGGAGAGACCCAGTACTTC
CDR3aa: CASSEIVLGETQYF

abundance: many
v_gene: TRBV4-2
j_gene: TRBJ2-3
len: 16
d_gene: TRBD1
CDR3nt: TGTGCCAGCAGCTATGGACAGGGGAGTGACACAGATACGCAGTATTTT
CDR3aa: CASSYGQGSDTDTQYF

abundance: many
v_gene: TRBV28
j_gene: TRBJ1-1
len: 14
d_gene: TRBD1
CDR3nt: TGTGCCAGCAGGACGGGACAGGGCGACACTGAAGCTTTCTTT
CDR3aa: CASRTGQGDTEAFF

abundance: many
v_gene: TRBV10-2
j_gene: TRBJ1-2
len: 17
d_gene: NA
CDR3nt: TGCGCCAGCAGTTGCTGGGACACTTCTAGAAAGACCTATGGCTACACCTTC
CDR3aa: CASSCWDTSRKTYGYTF

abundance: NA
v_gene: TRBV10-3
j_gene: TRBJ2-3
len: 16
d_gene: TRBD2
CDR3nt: TGTGCCATCAGTGAGTTCGGCGGGAGTAGTACAGATACGCAGTATTTT
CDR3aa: CAISEFGGSSTDTQYF

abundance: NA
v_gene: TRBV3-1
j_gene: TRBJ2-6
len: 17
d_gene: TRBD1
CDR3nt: TGTGCCAGTAGCCAGGGGGACAGCTTCTCTGGGGCCAACATCCTGACTTTC
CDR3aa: CASSQGDSFSGANILTF

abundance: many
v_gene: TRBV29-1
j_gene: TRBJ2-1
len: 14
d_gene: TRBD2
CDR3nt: TGCAGCGTTGGGGAACTAGCGGACTACAATGAGCAGTTCTTC
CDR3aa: CSVGELADYNEQFF

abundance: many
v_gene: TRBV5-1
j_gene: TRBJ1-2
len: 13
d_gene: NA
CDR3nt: TGCGCCAGCAGCTCACCGACGAACTATGGCTACACCTTC
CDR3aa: CASSSPTNYGYTF

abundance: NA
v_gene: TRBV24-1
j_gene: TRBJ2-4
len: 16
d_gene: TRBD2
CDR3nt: TGTGCCACCAGTGACGCCTTAGCGGGAGTCAGGAACATTCAGTACTTC
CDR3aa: CATSDALAGVRNIQYF

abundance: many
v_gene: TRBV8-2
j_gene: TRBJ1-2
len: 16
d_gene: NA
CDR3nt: TGTGGCAGTAACCTGTCTGATAGCCGAAAGACCTATGGCTACACCTTC
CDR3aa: CGSNLSDSRKTYGYTF

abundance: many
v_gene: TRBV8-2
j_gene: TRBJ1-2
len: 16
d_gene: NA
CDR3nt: TGTGGCAGTTATGCCGTTGATAGCCGAAAGACCTATGGCTACACCTTC
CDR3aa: CGSYAVDSRKTYGYTF

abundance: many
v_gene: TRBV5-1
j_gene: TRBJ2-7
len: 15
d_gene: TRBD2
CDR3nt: TGCGCCAGCAGCTTGACTAGCGGGCAGACCGGCGAGCAGTACTTC
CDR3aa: CASSLTSGQTGEQYF

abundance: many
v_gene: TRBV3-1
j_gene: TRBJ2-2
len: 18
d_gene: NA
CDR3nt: TGTGCCAGCAGCGCTTGTAATCCCATTTCAGGCTTGACCGGGGAGCTGTTTTTT
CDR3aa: CASSACNPISGLTGELFF

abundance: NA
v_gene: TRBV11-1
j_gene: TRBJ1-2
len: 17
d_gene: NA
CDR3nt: TGTTCCAGCAGCGTTAAAAGTAAGGCTGGAAAGACCTATGGCTACACCTTC
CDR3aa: CSSSVKSKAGKTYGYTF

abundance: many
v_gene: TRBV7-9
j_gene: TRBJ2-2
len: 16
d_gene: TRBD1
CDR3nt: TGTGCCAGCAGCCCCAGACAGGGGCCGAACACCGGGGAGCTGTTTTTT
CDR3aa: CASSPRQGPNTGELFF

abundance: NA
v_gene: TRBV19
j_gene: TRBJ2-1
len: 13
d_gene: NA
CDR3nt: TGTGCCAGTAGTTTCCAAGGCGACAATGAGCAGTTCTTC
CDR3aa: CASSFQGDNEQFF